This passage covers 4 T cell receptor beta chains from one sample sequenced in a study of cytomegalovirus exposure and HLA in healthy donors. PCR involved 60 Vbeta and 13 Jbeta primers. Profiled with immunoSEQ multiplex PCR; TCRdb holds only in-frame clones, not every one. This sample has tens of thousands of clones, with more than 65% found just once. The source material was PBMCs. The receptors shown here come from a woman aged 30 to 39 in good health and CMV-seronegative.

The chain is built from TRBV5-1 and TRBJ2-1; 7 bases match TRBD1. The J segment lost 1 base and the V segment lost 4 bases, leaving 8 bases of the junction unmatched. Germline lookup yields CDR1 SGHRS and CDR2 YFSETQ. This CDR3 has 16 residues. DNA for the CDR3: TGCGCCAGCAGCCCCCGACAGGGCCCTTCCTACAATGAGCAGTTCTTC. The encoded protein is CASSPRQGPSYNEQFF.

The chain recombines TRBV19 with TRBJ1-2; 9 bases are shared with TRBD1. Germline lookup yields CDR1 LNHDA and CDR2 SQIVND (reference sequence). The CDR3 has 15 residues. J was trimmed by 4 bases and V by 8 bases; bases with no gene match: 11. For the CDR3, the DNA is TGTGCCAGTGTTGACCGCCCGGGACAGGGCTATGGCTACACCTTC. Translating it yields CASVDRPGQGYGYTF.

V gene TRBV18 combines with J gene TRBJ2-3; TRBD2 might be the D (6 bases). Germline V CDR1 and CDR2: KGHSH, LQKENI. This CDR3 spans 15 amino acids. V lost 2 bases and J 0 bases, leaving 9 bases between the germline ends. For the CDR3, the DNA is TGTGCCAGCTCACCAGAACTAGCTAGCACAGATACGCAGTATTTT. Its protein is CASSPELASTDTQYF.

The chain couples TRBV19 to TRBJ1-5; D call uncertain. This CDR3 is built from 15 residues. Germline V lookup: CDR1 LNHDA, CDR2 SQIVND (reference sequence). With 5 bases removed from V and 2 bases from J, the gap between germline ends came to 13 bases. CDR3 nucleotide sequence: TGTGCCAGTAGTTGGGGAGGGAGGGGCAATCAGCCCCAGCATTTT. Its protein is CASSWGGRGNQPQHF. Together with reference TRBV19 and TRBJ1-5, the CDR3 gives the full variable domain: DGGITQSPKYLFRKEGQNVTLSCEQNLNHDAMYWYRQDPGQGLRLIYYSQIVNDFQKGDIAEGYSVSREKKESFPLTVTSAQKNPTAFYLCASSWGGRGNQPQHFGDGTRLSIL.